In this sample, the clone carrying this T cell receptor (beta chain) turned up many times. Its specificity is unknown. This beta chain slipped into a library made for alpha chains as a stray read, so its size is not meaningful. TCRdb redid the calling of the 5' RACE reads with MiXCR, one entry per CDR3 protein. Of about 17,000 distinct CDR3 sequences listed, more than 5% are singletons. CDR3 length equals 14 residues. Germline CDR1 and CDR2: SGHRS and YFSETQ. V gave up 3 bases and J gave up 1 base, with 10 bases separating them. Time point indicated: sample taken at primary tumor resection. Whole RNA, isolated from tumor, nontumor lung or frozen PBMC, was sequenced without prior sorting. The record originates from a study of spatial heterogeneity in lung cancer. Study results and limitations: Counts of expanded intratumoral alpha and beta TCRs tracked tumor mutation counts.

The sequence was obtained from a male donor with early-stage non-small cell lung cancer. The starting material was lung tumor tissue, obtained at surgery. The chain recombines TRBV5-1 with TRBJ2-5; D call uncertain. The CDR3 region has the DNA TGCGCCAGCAGCTCTCCGGGCCCCCAAGAGACCCAGTACTTC. Translated, it gives CASSSPGPQETQYF. Full variable domain (rest looked up from reference TRBV5-1 and TRBJ2-5): KAGVTQTPRYLIKTRGQQVTLSCSPISGHRSVSWYQQTPGQGLQFLFEYFSETQRNKGNFPGRFSGRQFSNSRSEMNVSTLELGDSALYLCASSSPGPQETQYFGPGTRLLVL.